The present entry profiles one T cell receptor (beta chain) with its context. Its target is unknown. These data originate in a study of T cell responses to AZD1222 COVID-19 vaccine. Some clones are missing from TCRdb's copy, which holds only in-frame ones; the method was immunoSEQ multiplex PCR. The sample gives some 150,000 clones, 86% of which show up once; approximately 5.1% is in the top ten. This CDR3 comprises 18 residues. The junction had 8 bases not matched to a gene; V was cut back by 1 base and J by 0 bases. The germline gives CDR1 SGHVS, CDR2 FNYEAQ. Study-wide points: It should be noted that donors were predominantly white British and more often female, and clonal diversity was possibly underestimated. Repertoires were obtained solely post-peak T cell response. Per reports, nearly half of all spike-specific TCRs target regions that are unmutated in variants. There were vaccine-associated CD4 TCRs across spike, dominant at 160-218 and 743-854.

The rearrangement joins TRBV7-6 to TRBJ2-2; 7 bases agree with TRBD2. The sample consisted of peripheral blood, taken on day 0 of MenACWY control vaccination. This sequence was found in an adult in good health. The CDR3 loop is CASSLVGVAGANTGELFF. The DNA for the CDR3 is TGTGCCAGCAGCTTAGTTGGTGTTGCGGGGGCGAACACCGGGGAGCTGTTTTTT.